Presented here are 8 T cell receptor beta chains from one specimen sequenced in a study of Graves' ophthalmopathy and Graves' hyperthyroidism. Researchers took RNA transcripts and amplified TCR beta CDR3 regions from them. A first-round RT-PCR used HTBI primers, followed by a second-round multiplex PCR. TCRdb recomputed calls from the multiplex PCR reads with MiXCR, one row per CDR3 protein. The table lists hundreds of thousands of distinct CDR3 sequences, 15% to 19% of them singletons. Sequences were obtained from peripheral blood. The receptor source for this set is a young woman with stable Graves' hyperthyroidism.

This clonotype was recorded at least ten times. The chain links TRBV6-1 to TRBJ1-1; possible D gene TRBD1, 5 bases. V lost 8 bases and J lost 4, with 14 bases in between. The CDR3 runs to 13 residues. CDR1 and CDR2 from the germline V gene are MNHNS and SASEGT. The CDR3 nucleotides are TGTGCCAGCGGCGGGGGGGGGTTCACTGAAGCTTTCTTT. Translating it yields CASGGGGFTEAFF.

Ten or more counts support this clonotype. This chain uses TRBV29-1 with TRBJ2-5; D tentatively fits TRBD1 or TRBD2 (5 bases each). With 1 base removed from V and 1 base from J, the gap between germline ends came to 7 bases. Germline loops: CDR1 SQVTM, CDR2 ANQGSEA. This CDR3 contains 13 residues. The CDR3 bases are TGCAGCGTTGAAGGGGGACGCCAAGAGACCCAGTACTTC. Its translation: CSVEGGRQETQYF.

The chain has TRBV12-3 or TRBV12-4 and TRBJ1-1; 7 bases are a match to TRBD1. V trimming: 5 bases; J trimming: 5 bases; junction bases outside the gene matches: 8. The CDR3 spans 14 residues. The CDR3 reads CASSRPTGWTEAFF. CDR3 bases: TGTGCCAGCAGTCGACCGACAGGGTGGACTGAAGCTTTCTTT.

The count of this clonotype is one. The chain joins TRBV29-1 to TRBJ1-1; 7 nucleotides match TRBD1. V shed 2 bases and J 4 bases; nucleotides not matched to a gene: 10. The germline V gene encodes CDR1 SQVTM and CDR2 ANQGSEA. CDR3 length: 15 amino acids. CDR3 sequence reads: CSVERYRGISTEAFF. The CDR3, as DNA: TGCAGCGTTGAACGGTACAGGGGTATTAGCACTGAAGCTTTCTTT.

CDR3 residues: CSVKQGYEQYF. The CDR3 coding sequence is TGCAGCGTGAAACAGGGCTACGAGCAGTACTTC. This rearrangement joins TRBV29-1 to TRBJ2-7; tentatively, D is TRBD1 (6 bases). V lost 6 bases, J lost 3 bases, and 9 bases lay in between. The CDR3 runs to 11 residues. Germline CDR1 reads SQVTM; CDR2 reads ANQGSEA.

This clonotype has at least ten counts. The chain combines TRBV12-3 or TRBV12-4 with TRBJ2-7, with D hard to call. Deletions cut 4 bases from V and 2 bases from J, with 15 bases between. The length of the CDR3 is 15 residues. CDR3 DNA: TGTGCCAGCAGTTCTTCATTCTACTTGACCTACGAGCAGTACTTC. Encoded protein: CASSSSFYLTYEQYF.

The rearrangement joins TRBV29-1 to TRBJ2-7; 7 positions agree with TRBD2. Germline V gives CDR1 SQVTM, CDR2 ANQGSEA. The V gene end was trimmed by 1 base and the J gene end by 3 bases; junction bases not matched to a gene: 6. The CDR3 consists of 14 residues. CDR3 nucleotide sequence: TGCAGCGTTGAAGGGGAGGGGACGATCTACGAGCAGTACTTC. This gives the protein CSVEGEGTIYEQYF.

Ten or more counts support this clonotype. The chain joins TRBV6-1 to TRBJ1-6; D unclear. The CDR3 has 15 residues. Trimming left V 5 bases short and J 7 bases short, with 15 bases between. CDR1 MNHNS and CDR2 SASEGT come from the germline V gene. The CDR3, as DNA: TGTGCCAGCAGTCCACTCTCCGCATTGAATTCACCCCTCCACTTT. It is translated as CASSPLSALNSPLHF.